Listed here are 27 T cell receptor beta chains from one sample, sequenced in a study of cytomegalovirus exposure and HLA in healthy donors. The PCR contained 60 Vbeta and 13 Jbeta primers. Using immunoSEQ multiplex PCR, the repertoire was profiled, and TCRdb retains in-frame clones only, with some absent. Among 45,000 to 70,000 clones listed, approximately 80% were seen once. The specimen sequenced was PBMCs. These receptors all stem from a man aged 50 to 60 in good health and CMV-seronegative.

V usage is TRBV27 and J usage is TRBJ2-7, with no clear D. The germline V gene has CDR1 MNHEY and CDR2 SMNVEV (reference sequence). The CDR3 consists of 15 residues. V was trimmed by 4 bases and J by 0 bases, leaving 13 bases between them. CDR3 residues: CASSSLFGFSYEQYF. For the CDR3, the DNA is TGTGCCAGCAGTTCCCTTTTCGGGTTCTCCTACGAGCAGTACTTC.

The CDR3 here is CASSFTANTEAFF. CDR3 sequence (DNA): TGCGCCAGCAGCTTTACAGCGAACACTGAAGCTTTCTTT. The rearrangement links TRBV5-1 to TRBJ1-1; the D is unclear. CDR1 is SGHRS and CDR2 is YFSETQ in the germline V gene. V lost 2 bases to trimming and J lost 1 base, with 6 bases between them. The CDR3 is 13 residues long.

The chain is built from TRBV6-1 and TRBJ1-2; D uncertain. Germline loops: CDR1 MNHNS, CDR2 SASEGT. CDR3 size: 13 residues. V was cut by 6 bases and J by 3 bases, with 11 bases left in between. The chain's CDR3 is CASRILQYYGYTF. Here the CDR3 DNA reads TGTGCCAGCAGGATCCTTCAGTACTATGGCTACACCTTC.

Turning to this clone: Other DNA variants within this sample encode the same CDR3. The chain links TRBV29-1 to TRBJ1-1; 9 nucleotides line up with TRBD1. Per germline, CDR1 SQVTM and CDR2 ANQGSEA. The CDR3 loop spans 16 amino acids. Trimming at V came to 1 base and at J to 2 bases, leaving 8 bases not matched to a gene. DNA of the CDR3: TGCAGCGTTGAAGGCCTCCTGGGACAGGGCAACACTGAAGCTTTCTTT. Protein product: CSVEGLLGQGNTEAFF.

The gene calls are TRBV6-6 and TRBJ2-1, with 7 bases fitting TRBD1. After removal of 5 bases from V and 1 base from J, the junction contained 8 bases not matched to a gene. The CDR3 contains 16 residues. The germline gives CDR1 MNHNY, CDR2 SVGAGI (reference sequence). The CDR3 nucleotides read TGTGCCAGCAGTCCAGACAGGGCGTCTTCCTACAATGAGCAGTTCTTC. It encodes CASSPDRASSYNEQFF.

The rearrangement joins TRBV5-1 to TRBJ2-7, with 7 positions matching TRBD1. V shed 0 bases and J 2 bases; nucleotides not matched to a gene: 5. This CDR3 is built from 15 residues. The V gene's germline CDR1 is SGHRS and CDR2 YFSETQ. This CDR3 reads CASSLALTGTYEQYF. The CDR3 nucleotides are TGCGCCAGCAGCTTGGCCCTGACAGGGACCTACGAGCAGTACTTC.

The rearrangement joins TRBV4-2 to TRBJ2-1; D possibly corresponds to TRBD2 (6 bases). The V end lost 0 bases, the J end lost 2 bases, and 11 bases lay between the germline ends. The germline gives CDR1 LGHNA, CDR2 YNFKEQ. The CDR3 loop spans 16 amino acids. The DNA for the CDR3 is TGTGCCAGCAGCCAAGATGGCGGGGTAACCTACAATGAGCAGTTCTTC. As protein: CASSQDGGVTYNEQFF.

The chain employs TRBV15 and TRBJ1-2, with D maybe TRBD1 (5 bases). The germline V gene has CDR1 LNHNV and CDR2 YYDKDF (reference sequence). This CDR3 has 13 residues. V shed 3 bases and J shed 7 bases, with 12 bases lying between them. The DNA for the CDR3 is TGTGCCACCAGCAGGGCAGGGAAAGGTGGCTACACCTTC. Translated, it gives CATSRAGKGGYTF.

The CDR3 here is CASSTGGSGISYEQYF. In DNA, the CDR3 is TGTGCCAGCAGCACAGGGGGTAGCGGAATATCCTACGAGCAGTACTTC. J is TRBJ2-7 and V is TRBV14; 8 bases are a match to TRBD1. There are 16 residues in the CDR3. CDR1 is SGHDN, CDR2 FVKESK, per germline. The ends lost 5 bases at V and 1 base at J; junction bases unmatched: 10.

The genes are TRBV2 and TRBJ1-4; D ambiguous. This CDR3 has 18 amino acids. Between the trimmed V and J ends, which lost 6 bases and 0 bases, there was a span of 20 bases. Looked up from germline, CDR1 is SNHLY and CDR2 is FYNNEI. The CDR3 loop is CASRHRLSHYATNEKLFF. CDR3 DNA sequence: TGTGCCAGCAGACATCGGTTGTCACACTACGCAACTAATGAAAAACTGTTTTTT.

The V call is TRBV19, the J call TRBJ1-2; 7 bases line up with TRBD1. Germline loops: CDR1 LNHDA, CDR2 SQIVND (reference sequence). J lost 6 bases, V lost 5 bases, and 15 bases had no gene match. The CDR3 has 16 residues. This chain's CDR3 is CASSGGGAKLVDGYTF. Here the CDR3 DNA reads TGTGCCAGTAGTGGAGGGGGCGCAAAATTGGTGGATGGCTACACCTTC.

The chain has TRBV6-5 and TRBJ1-2; 11 bases fit TRBD1. This CDR3 spans 16 amino acids. V was pared by 2 bases and J by 4 bases, with 6 bases of the junction left unmatched. Germline loops: CDR1 MNHEY, CDR2 SVGAGI. CDR3: CASSYEGQGAGYGYTF. In nucleotides, the CDR3 is TGTGCCAGCAGTTACGAAGGACAGGGGGCCGGCTATGGCTACACCTTC.

The CDR3 here is CASSLDFAGGHTEAFF. The CDR3 DNA is TGTGCCAGCAGCTTGGATTTCGCGGGAGGGCACACTGAAGCTTTCTTT. The chain combines TRBV5-6 with TRBJ1-1; no clear D gene. The length of the CDR3 is 16 residues. V gave up 0 bases and J gave up 3 bases, with 15 bases separating them. Germline V gives CDR1 SGHDT, CDR2 YYEEEE.

This clone has only a few counts. Other DNA sequences from this sample encode an identical CDR3 as well. The rearrangement links TRBV19 to TRBJ1-5; 10 nucleotides line up with TRBD1. The CDR3 loop spans 15 amino acids. Losses at the gene ends were 4 bases for V and 7 bases for J; bases not matched to a gene: 7. Per the germline V gene, CDR1 is LNHDA and CDR2 is SQIVND (reference sequence). The CDR3 loop reads CASSRGQGVRQPQHF. The CDR3 bases are TGTGCCAGTAGTAGAGGACAGGGGGTTCGGCAGCCCCAGCATTTT.

V is TRBV7-2 and J is TRBJ1-5; 8 nucleotides line up with TRBD1. The CDR3 extends over 13 amino acids. The V gene end was trimmed by 5 bases and the J gene end by 6 bases; junction bases not matched to a gene: 3. CDR1 is SGHTA, CDR2 FQGNSA, per germline. CDR3 residues: CASSIGQGQPQHF. In DNA, the CDR3 is TGTGCCAGCAGCATCGGACAGGGTCAGCCCCAGCATTTT.

The chain uses TRBV5-8 and TRBJ1-1; D is unresolved. There are 11 residues in the CDR3. Germline-derived CDR1 and CDR2 are SGHTS and YDEGEE. Trimming shortened V by 5 bases and J by 8 bases, and 10 bases separated the two germline ends. The CDR3 loop reads CASSLREEAFF. CDR3 nucleotide sequence: TGTGCCAGCAGTTTACGAGAAGAAGCTTTCTTT. The variable domain in full, completed from reference TRBV5-8 and TRBJ1-1, reads EAGVTQSPTHLIKTRGQQATLRCSPISGHTSVYWYQQALGLGLQFLLWYDEGEERNRGNFPPRFSGRQFPNYSSELNVNALELEDSALYLCASSLREEAFFGQGTRLTVV.

The chain couples TRBV4-1 to TRBJ2-7; D unresolved. The V end was cut by 1 base, the J end by 0 bases, with 7 bases between. The CDR3 spans 14 residues. Per germline, CDR1 MGHRA and CDR2 YSYEKL. CDR3 residues: CASSQGPSSYEQYF. CDR3 nucleotides: TGCGCCAGCAGCCAAGGACCTAGCTCCTACGAGCAGTACTTC.

In its sample, this clone was seen once. CDR3 in amino acids: CASSVGGDSPLHF. The CDR3 DNA sequence: TGTGCCAGCAGCGTAGGGGGGGATTCACCCCTCCACTTT. The chain combines TRBV9 with TRBJ1-6; TRBD1 is a possible D gene (5 bases). Trimming removed 0 bases at V and 8 bases at J, with 6 bases between. The CDR3 extends over 13 amino acids. Germline assignment: CDR1 SGDLS and CDR2 YYNGEE.

The count of this clone is one. The CDR3 sequence: CASSRGQVASAFF. Here the CDR3 DNA reads TGTGCCAGCAGCCGGGGACAGGTGGCTTCAGCTTTCTTT. The chain uses TRBV7-9 and TRBJ1-1; 8 nucleotides line up with TRBD1. V gave up 5 bases and J gave up 10 bases; unmatched junction bases: 9. The CDR3 is made up of 13 amino acids. Germline V CDR1 and CDR2: SEHNR, FQNEAQ (reference sequence).

This chain joins TRBV6-4 and TRBJ2-6, with D tentatively TRBD1 (6 bases). Trimming stripped 5 bases from V and 1 base from J, with 12 bases between. CDR1 and CDR2 (germline): MRHNA, SNTAGT. CDR3 size: 16 residues. The DNA for the CDR3 is TGTGCCAGCAGTCCAAAGGGACAATCTGGGGCCAACGTCCTGACTTTC. It translates to CASSPKGQSGANVLTF.

The J gene is TRBJ1-6, the V gene TRBV6-6, with D perhaps TRBD1 (6 bases). The CDR3 runs to 14 residues. Trimming took 4 bases from V and 6 from J, leaving 10 bases between them. Per germline, CDR1 MNHNY and CDR2 SVGAGI (reference sequence). In nucleotides, the CDR3 is TGTGCCAGCAGTTTGACAGGATTTAATTCACCCCTCCACTTT. Residues: CASSLTGFNSPLHF.

A remark on this clone: The junction departs from germline at one end; a sequencing error may be responsible. The chain joins TRBV11-2 to TRBJ1-2; D is uncertain. The CDR3 runs to 11 residues. Per germline, CDR1 SGHAT and CDR2 FQNNGV. For the CDR3, the DNA is TGTGCCAGCAGCTCGCACAGAAGTCGGTCCTTC. Its translation is CASSSHRSRSF.

The genes are TRBV6-5 and TRBJ2-3; 9 bases are shared with TRBD1. CDR1 is MNHEY and CDR2 is SVGAGI in the germline V gene. This CDR3 spans 15 amino acids. Trimming removed 6 bases from V and 4 bases from J; junction bases left unmatched: 8. Written as DNA, the CDR3 is TGTGCCAGCAGCTTAACAGGGGGCTCGTCAGATACGCAGTATTTT. This translates into CASSLTGGSSDTQYF.

The V gene is TRBV7-9, the J gene TRBJ2-2; tentative D call: TRBD2 (5 bases). CDR1 and CDR2 (germline): SEHNR, FQNEAQ (reference sequence). The V end was cut by 10 bases, the J end by 1 base, with 10 bases between. CDR3 length: 13 amino acids. CDR3 sequence (DNA): TGTGCCACACAGAGGGAGAACACCGGGGAGCTGTTTTTT. This sequence encodes CATQRENTGELFF.

The chain is built from TRBV9 and TRBJ1-1, with TRBD1 identical over 12 bases. Trimming removed 3 bases from V and 2 bases from J; junction bases left unmatched: 11. The CDR3 contains 18 residues. The germline V gene encodes CDR1 SGDLS and CDR2 YYNGEE. The CDR3 spells CASSARRDRGLGNTEAFF. CDR3 sequence (DNA): TGTGCCAGCAGCGCCCGACGGGACAGGGGGCTCGGAAACACTGAAGCTTTCTTT.

The rearrangement uses TRBV29-1 and TRBJ2-2, with 8 bases fitting TRBD1. This CDR3 is 14 amino acids long. Germline assignment: CDR1 SQVTM and CDR2 ANQGSEA. The ends lost 3 bases at V and 5 bases at J; junction bases unmatched: 5. CDR3 DNA: TGCAGCGTTGACCTCAGGGGGCGAACCGGGGAGCTGTTTTTT. This gives the protein CSVDLRGRTGELFF.

The rearrangement uses TRBV29-1 and TRBJ2-3; 11 nucleotides match TRBD2. This CDR3 has 20 residues. The germline gives CDR1 SQVTM, CDR2 ANQGSEA. V dropped 0 bases and J dropped 0; count of bases not matched to a gene: 14. CDR3 residues: CSVEDPPVSGGASSTDTQYF. CDR3 bases: TGCAGCGTTGAAGATCCCCCAGTTAGCGGGGGGGCCAGCAGCACAGATACGCAGTATTTT.